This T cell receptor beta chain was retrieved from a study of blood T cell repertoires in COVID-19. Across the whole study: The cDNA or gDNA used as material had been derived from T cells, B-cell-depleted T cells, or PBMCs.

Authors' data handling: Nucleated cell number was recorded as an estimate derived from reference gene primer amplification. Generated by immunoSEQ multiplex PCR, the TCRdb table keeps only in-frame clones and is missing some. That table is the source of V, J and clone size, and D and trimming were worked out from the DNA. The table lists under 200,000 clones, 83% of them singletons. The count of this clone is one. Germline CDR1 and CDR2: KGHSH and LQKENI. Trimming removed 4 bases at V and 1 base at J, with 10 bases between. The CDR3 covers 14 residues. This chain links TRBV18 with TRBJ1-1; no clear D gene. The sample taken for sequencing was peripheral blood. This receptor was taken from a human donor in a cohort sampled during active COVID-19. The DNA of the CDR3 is TGTGCCAGCTCACTGCAGGATCAGAACACTGAAGCTTTCTTT. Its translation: CASSLQDQNTEAFF.